These T cell receptor beta chains were read from a single sample in a study of T cell repertoires in cytomegalovirus infection. TCRdb re-called the reads through MiXCR, storing one row per CDR3 protein. The sample lists about 190,000 distinct CDR3 sequences; 28% were seen once. Sequenced: PBMCs. The receptors were sampled from a human donor in good health (CMV status not recorded). Some clones in this sample may be carry-over from other donors' samples. Both conserved end residues are part of each CDR3.

CDR3 protein: CASSLRVYNEQFF
J gene: TRBJ2-1
CDR3 length: 13
V gene: TRBV12-3/TRBV12-4

CDR3 protein: CASRLIGQGNQPQHF
J gene: TRBJ1-5
CDR3 length: 15
V gene: TRBV7-2

CDR3 protein: CASSLPPERRYGYTF
J gene: TRBJ1-2
CDR3 length: 15
V gene: TRBV5-6

CDR3 protein: CASSSPISRGSYNEQFF
J gene: TRBJ2-1
CDR3 length: 17
V gene: TRBV7-8

CDR3 protein: CASSLLPGPSGELFF
J gene: TRBJ2-2
CDR3 length: 15
V gene: TRBV28

CDR3 protein: CSARPGTGVHEQYF
J gene: TRBJ2-7
CDR3 length: 14
V gene: TRBV20-1

CDR3 protein: CASVALAGEHPYNEQFF
J gene: TRBJ2-1
CDR3 length: 17
V gene: TRBV12-3/TRBV12-4

CDR3 protein: CASRMTGFDAEAFF
J gene: TRBJ1-1
CDR3 length: 14
V gene: TRBV6-1

CDR3 protein: CASSSGRAGPTDTQYF
J gene: TRBJ2-3
CDR3 length: 16
V gene: TRBV5-1

CDR3 protein: CASSLGRAGLGEQFF
J gene: TRBJ2-1
CDR3 length: 15
V gene: TRBV7-4

CDR3 protein: CASSYQGLKNIQYF
J gene: TRBJ2-4
CDR3 length: 14
V gene: TRBV6-2/TRBV6-3

CDR3 protein: CASSLGAGDTEAFF
J gene: TRBJ1-1
CDR3 length: 14
V gene: TRBV12-3/TRBV12-4

CDR3 protein: CASSFPSSEQFF
J gene: TRBJ2-1
CDR3 length: 12
V gene: TRBV7-6

CDR3 protein: CASSFPGRANEAFF
J gene: TRBJ1-1
CDR3 length: 14
V gene: TRBV11-2

CDR3 protein: CATSDLGQGSRETQYF
J gene: TRBJ2-5
CDR3 length: 16
V gene: TRBV24-1

CDR3 protein: CASSYGEYQPQHF
J gene: TRBJ1-5
CDR3 length: 13
V gene: TRBV6-2/TRBV6-3

CDR3 protein: CASSFFGRDTQYF
J gene: TRBJ2-3
CDR3 length: 13
V gene: TRBV7-2

CDR3 protein: CASSLTGGQGYEQYF
J gene: TRBJ2-7
CDR3 length: 15
V gene: TRBV7-3

CDR3 protein: CASSFPGTSNYGYTF
J gene: TRBJ1-2
CDR3 length: 15
V gene: TRBV7-2

CDR3 protein: CASSQDRTVPLAFF
J gene: TRBJ1-1
CDR3 length: 14
V gene: TRBV7-2